The present TCR beta chain was sequenced within a study of vaccination and CD4 T cells after COVID-19. The treatment denotes: roughly ten-day PBMC culture with coronavirus spike peptide pools or control peptides (ViraFEST assay). The authors cultured around 2.1 million PBMCs per well with about 10 IU/ml IL-2 and 10 ug/ml peptide pools. A remark on this clonotype: The antigen is not known.

Germline V gene lookup returns CDR1 MNHNS and CDR2 SASEGT. The CDR3 totals 15 residues. With V trimmed by 5 bases and J by 5 bases, 6 bases remained unmatched. Sequencing of the DNA from cultured CD4+ T cells was carried out with the Oncomine TCR Beta short-read assay. One entry per CDR3 protein, called by TCRdb with MiXCR from the PCR reads. The profile shows more than 12,000 distinct CDR3 sequences, about 50% of them singletons. The source of this sequence is a human donor who had recovered from COVID-19. Sequenced sample: CD4+ T cells from blood, cultured in vitro. The chain recombines TRBV6-1 with TRBJ2-2; 9 nucleotides align to TRBD1. This chain's CDR3 is CASSRGQGWTGELFF. DNA for the CDR3: TGTGCCAGCAGTCGGGGACAGGGATGGACCGGGGAGCTGTTTTTT.